The 32 T cell receptor beta chains below were found in one sample sequenced in a study of shared T cell receptors in the human thymus. The protocol was immunoSEQ multiplex PCR, while the TCRdb copy is restricted to in-frame clones and leaves out a portion. This sample carries tens of thousands of clones, about 96% of them seen once, and the ten largest clones take approximately 0.03%. The sequencing input was thymocytes. Receptor source: a human donor.

This clone was counted a few times. J is TRBJ2-2 and V is TRBV4-1; 9 nucleotides agree with TRBD2. The germline V gene encodes CDR1 MGHRA and CDR2 YSYEKL. This CDR3 region has 18 residues. The junction had 9 bases not matched to a gene; V was cut back by 4 bases and J by 0 bases. As DNA, the CDR3 is TGCGCCAGCAGCCCGGGGGAGCGGGGGGCTACGAACACCGGGGAGCTGTTTTTT. The encoded protein is CASSPGERGATNTGELFF.

The chain is built from TRBV7-3 and TRBJ2-5, with D perhaps matching TRBD1 or TRBD2 (5 bases each). Trimming removed 1 base at V and 3 bases at J, with 21 bases between. CDR3 length: 18 residues. The germline V gene encodes CDR1 SGHTA and CDR2 FQGTGA. CDR3 nucleotide sequence: TGTGCCAGCAGCTTAAGGGGATCACGGGACGGACAAAAAGAGACCCAGTACTTC. This sequence encodes CASSLRGSRDGQKETQYF. The whole variable domain, filled in from reference TRBV7-3 and TRBJ2-5, reads GAGVSQTPSNKVTEKGKYVELRCDPISGHTALYWYRQSLGQGPEFLIYFQGTGAADDSGLPNDRFFAVRPEGSVSTLKIQRTERGDSAVYLCASSLRGSRDGQKETQYFGPGTRLLVL.

The genes are TRBV19 and TRBJ2-7; D tentatively reads TRBD1 or TRBD2 (5 bases each). Germline lookup yields CDR1 LNHDA and CDR2 SQIVND (reference sequence). Trimming left V 5 bases short and J 3 bases short, with 32 bases between. CDR3 length: 20 residues. The CDR3 DNA follows: TGTGCCAGTAGTGGAAAGGGACCTAAGAATCGAAAGGGGAGAAGCTACGAGCAGTACTTC. Amino acids: CASSGKGPKNRKGRSYEQYF. Full variable domain (remainder filled in from reference TRBV19 and TRBJ2-7): DGGITQSPKYLFRKEGQNVTLSCEQNLNHDAMYWYRQDPGQGLRLIYYSQIVNDFQKGDIAEGYSVSREKKESFPLTVTSAQKNPTAFYLCASSGKGPKNRKGRSYEQYFGPGTRLTVT.

This rearrangement joins TRBV5-6 to TRBJ1-2; D is unresolved. Trimming pared 0 bases from V and 6 bases from J, leaving 6 bases between. Germline V CDR1 and CDR2: SGHDT, YYEEEE. The CDR3 has 12 amino acids. The CDR3 DNA sequence: TGTGCCAGCAGCTTGGGGCTAGATGGCTACACCTTC. It is translated as CASSLGLDGYTF.

The rearrangement joins TRBV19 to TRBJ2-5; 8 bases are shared with TRBD1. V was clipped by 5 bases and J by 4 bases; unmatched bases: 9. Looked up from germline, CDR1 is LNHDA and CDR2 is SQIVND (reference sequence). The CDR3 sequence is 15 residues long. The chain's CDR3 is CASSGPPGQGETQYF. The CDR3 DNA reads as TGTGCCAGTAGTGGACCGCCCGGACAGGGAGAGACCCAGTACTTC.

This CDR3 is CSVESNVMALNTEAFF. For the CDR3, the DNA is TGCAGCGTTGAATCGAACGTTATGGCCCTGAACACTGAAGCTTTCTTT. The chain carries TRBV29-1 and TRBJ1-1, with D unclear. This CDR3 has 16 amino acids. Germline-derived CDR1 and CDR2 are SQVTM and ANQGSEA. V lost 2 bases and J 0 bases, leaving 16 bases between the germline ends. Full variable domain (rest looked up from reference TRBV29-1 and TRBJ1-1): SAVISQKPSRDICQRGTSLTIQCQVDSQVTMMFWYRQQPGQSLTLIATANQGSEATYESGFVIDKFPISRPNLTFSTLTVSNMSPEDSSIYLCSVESNVMALNTEAFFGQGTRLTVV.

The J gene is TRBJ1-5, the V gene TRBV29-1; D gene uncertain. V lost 4 bases and J 4 bases, leaving 14 bases between the germline ends. Germline V gene lookup returns CDR1 SQVTM and CDR2 ANQGSEA. There are 14 residues in the CDR3. The chain's CDR3 is CSVGNGIGNQPQHF. The CDR3 coding sequence is TGCAGCGTTGGGAACGGGATAGGTAATCAGCCCCAGCATTTT.

This chain connects TRBV25-1 to TRBJ1-5; the match to TRBD1 covers 7 bases. Germline V lookup: CDR1 MGHDK, CDR2 SYGVNS. V dropped 6 bases and J dropped 1; count of bases not matched to a gene: 9. The CDR3 sequence is 16 residues long. This CDR3 reads CASRDPPTGSNQPQHF. The CDR3 DNA reads as TGTGCCAGCAGGGACCCCCCGACAGGGAGCAATCAGCCCCAGCATTTT.

The CDR3 loop reads CASSRVGLAGGSISDTQYF. DNA for the CDR3: TGTGCCAGCAGCCGCGTGGGACTAGCGGGGGGCAGTATCTCAGATACGCAGTATTTT. V is TRBV5-6 and J is TRBJ2-3, with TRBD2 identical over 15 bases. The ends lost 4 bases at V and 4 bases at J; junction bases unmatched: 13. Looked up from germline, CDR1 is SGHDT and CDR2 is YYEEEE. This CDR3 has 19 amino acids.

The rearrangement uses TRBV6-1 and TRBJ1-2, with a weak D call TRBD1 (5 bases). The CDR3 loop spans 17 amino acids. The V end lost 0 bases, the J end lost 1 base, and 15 bases lay between the germline ends. Germline CDR1 and CDR2: MNHNS and SASEGT. The CDR3 loop is CASSEAVGRMINYGYTF. The CDR3 DNA reads as TGTGCCAGCAGTGAAGCGGTGGGACGGATGATTAACTATGGCTACACCTTC.

The J gene is TRBJ1-1, the V gene TRBV29-1; D is uncertain. Trimming removed 6 bases from V and 1 base from J, with 15 bases in between. CDR1 is SQVTM and CDR2 is ANQGSEA in the germline V gene. The CDR3 consists of 14 residues. The DNA for the CDR3 is TGCAGCGTGACATCTCGCGGGAAGAACACTGAAGCTTTCTTT. It codes for CSVTSRGKNTEAFF.

The V call is TRBV7-2, the J call TRBJ2-7; 12 nucleotides align to TRBD2. Germline assignment: CDR1 SGHTA and CDR2 FQGNSA. Losses at the gene ends were 6 bases for V and 2 bases for J; bases not matched to a gene: 2. The CDR3 covers 14 residues. The CDR3 coding sequence is TGTGCCAGCAGTCTAGCGGGGGGGACCTACGAGCAGTACTTC. This encodes CASSLAGGTYEQYF.

The CDR3, as DNA: TGTGCCAGCAGCTTAGCGCGAGGGGGGAGCACAGATACGCAGTATTTT. Amino acid sequence: CASSLARGGSTDTQYF. This chain links TRBV7-2 with TRBJ2-3; D may be TRBD1 or TRBD2 (6 bases each). V was pared by 0 bases and J by 0 bases, with 10 bases between. The CDR3 contains 16 residues. Per germline, CDR1 SGHTA and CDR2 FQGNSA.

The count of this clone is one. The V gene is TRBV7-2, the J gene TRBJ2-5; D may match TRBD1 or TRBD2 (5 bases each). This CDR3 has 15 residues. With 4 bases removed from V and 2 bases from J, the gap between germline ends came to 14 bases. Germline CDR1 and CDR2: SGHTA and FQGNSA. In nucleotides, the CDR3 is TGTGCCAGCAGCTCCTCGGGACGAGAACAAGAGACCCAGTACTTC. Translation: CASSSSGREQETQYF.

This CDR3 is CASSLTVYEETQYF. In DNA, the CDR3 is TGTGCCAGCAGCTTGACAGTGTACGAAGAGACCCAGTACTTC. The chain has TRBV5-6 and TRBJ2-5; the D is unclear. Trimming stripped 1 base from V and 3 bases from J, with 10 bases between. This CDR3 spans 14 amino acids. Germline values: CDR1 SGHDT, CDR2 YYEEEE.

V and J are TRBV5-6 and TRBJ1-6; unclear D gene. V was trimmed by 4 bases and J by 0 bases, leaving 11 bases between them. Germline CDR1 SGHDT, CDR2 YYEEEE. The CDR3 runs to 16 residues. The CDR3 region is CASSGPRNSYNSPLHF. The CDR3 DNA follows: TGTGCCAGCAGCGGGCCCCGGAACTCCTATAATTCACCCCTCCACTTT. The full variable domain, its missing parts supplied by reference TRBV5-6 and TRBJ1-6, is DAGVTQSPTHLIKTRGQQVTLRCSPKSGHDTVSWYQQALGQGPQFIFQYYEEEERQRGNFPDRFSGHQFPNYSSELNVNALLLGDSALYLCASSGPRNSYNSPLHFGNGTRLTVT.

V is TRBV11-1 and J is TRBJ2-4; a possible D gene is TRBD2 (6 bases). Trimming shortened V by 5 bases and J by 0 bases, and 17 bases separated the two germline ends. The germline V gene encodes CDR1 SGHAT and CDR2 FQDESV (reference sequence). The CDR3 is 17 residues long. The CDR3 loop reads CASSPAGGFIAKNIQYF. CDR3 coding DNA: TGTGCCAGCAGCCCCGCCGGGGGTTTTATAGCCAAAAACATTCAGTACTTC. Full variable domain (outside the CDR3, taken from reference TRBV11-1 and TRBJ2-4): EAEVAQSPRYKITEKSQAVAFWCDPISGHATLYWYRQILGQGPELLVQFQDESVVDDSQLPKDRFSAERLKGVDSTLKIQPAELGDSAMYLCASSPAGGFIAKNIQYFGAGTRLSVL.

This clone was observed a single time. The V gene is TRBV15, the J gene TRBJ1-2; D is uncertain. CDR3 length: 17 amino acids. Germline values: CDR1 LNHNV, CDR2 YYDKDF (reference sequence). V was shortened by 2 bases and J by 1 base, with 17 bases between the two germline ends. CDR3 loop: CATSRWNPRLDNYGYTF. As DNA, the CDR3 is TGTGCCACCAGCAGATGGAACCCCAGGTTGGATAACTATGGCTACACCTTC.

The V and J genes are TRBV27 and TRBJ2-7; D gene uncertain. Trimming removed 3 bases from V and 3 bases from J, with 12 bases in between. Germline CDR1 is MNHEY and CDR2 is SMNVEV (reference sequence). The CDR3 loop spans 14 amino acids. The CDR3 sequence: CASSFDQESYEQYF. CDR3 in DNA: TGTGCCAGCAGTTTCGATCAGGAAAGCTACGAGCAGTACTTC.

The chain links TRBV11-2 to TRBJ1-2, with 10 positions matching TRBD1. CDR3 length equals 12 residues. Losses at the gene ends were 5 bases for V and 8 bases for J; bases not matched to a gene: 2. Per the germline V gene, CDR1 is SGHAT and CDR2 is FQNNGV. DNA of the CDR3: TGTGCCAGCAGCCCGGGACAGGGGGGCTACACCTTC. Translated: CASSPGQGGYTF.

The chain has TRBV5-1 and TRBJ2-5; the match to TRBD1 covers 7 bases. V dropped 6 bases and J dropped 4; count of bases not matched to a gene: 9. The germline V gene has CDR1 SGHRS and CDR2 YFSETQ. This CDR3 spans 14 amino acids. CDR3 sequence reads: CASTHFRQGETQYF. In DNA, the CDR3 is TGCGCCAGCACCCATTTTCGACAGGGAGAGACCCAGTACTTC.

The chain joins TRBV6-1 to TRBJ1-5; perhaps TRBD1 as D (5 bases). CDR1 and CDR2 (germline): MNHNS, SASEGT. V was cut by 2 bases and J by 8 bases, with 22 bases left in between. The CDR3 extends over 17 amino acids. The CDR3 is CASSEWSSGEESEPQHF. The CDR3 region has the DNA TGTGCCAGCAGTGAATGGTCGTCGGGGGAGGAATCAGAGCCCCAGCATTTT.

The chain carries TRBV4-1 and TRBJ1-4; 9 positions match TRBD1. CDR1 is MGHRA and CDR2 is YSYEKL in the germline V gene. With V trimmed by 2 bases and J by 11 bases, 3 bases remained unmatched. CDR3 length equals 13 residues. The CDR3 sequence is CASSQLGQGKLFF. The DNA for the CDR3 is TGCGCCAGCAGCCAACTAGGACAGGGGAAACTGTTTTTT.

This clone came up a few times. The chain carries TRBV4-3 and TRBJ1-2; D call uncertain. Germline V lookup: CDR1 LGHNA, CDR2 YSLEER. The CDR3 spans 15 residues. Trimming took off 1 base at V and 3 bases at J, with 12 bases between the two ends. CDR3 sequence reads: CASSQGVSEHYGYTF. In nucleotides, the CDR3 is TGCGCCAGCAGCCAAGGGGTATCGGAGCACTATGGCTACACCTTC.

Only one count was recorded for this clone. The V call is TRBV27, the J call TRBJ1-5; no definite D call. Germline lookup yields CDR1 MNHEY and CDR2 SMNVEV (reference sequence). Trimming took 2 bases from V and 0 from J, leaving 14 bases between them. The CDR3 contains 17 residues. The CDR3: CASSLKATLYSNQPQHF. CDR3 nucleotide sequence: TGTGCCAGCAGTTTAAAGGCGACTCTTTATAGCAATCAGCCCCAGCATTTT.

The rearrangement uses TRBV4-1 and TRBJ2-3; the match to TRBD2 covers 7 bases. The trim removed 0 bases at V and 7 bases at J, leaving 10 bases unmatched. This CDR3 is 16 amino acids long. Looked up from germline, CDR1 is MGHRA and CDR2 is YSYEKL. CDR3 protein: CASSQDLTSGGHTQYF. In nucleotides, the CDR3 is TGCGCCAGCAGCCAAGATTTAACCTCGGGAGGCCATACGCAGTATTTT.

V gene TRBV4-2 combines with J gene TRBJ1-1, with 7 nucleotides matching TRBD1. Trimming removed 2 bases from V and 1 base from J; junction bases left unmatched: 4. This CDR3 has 15 amino acids. Per the germline V gene, CDR1 is LGHNA and CDR2 is YNFKEQ. This CDR3 reads CASSQPGQQNTEAFF. The CDR3 DNA reads TGTGCCAGCAGCCAACCGGGACAGCAGAACACTGAAGCTTTCTTT.

In nucleotides, the CDR3 is TGTGCCACCCAGTGGACAGGGTCGGCCTACGAGCAGTACTTC. Translated: CATQWTGSAYEQYF. The rearrangement links TRBV6-1 to TRBJ2-7; TRBD1 aligns across 8 bases. CDR1 is MNHNS, CDR2 SASEGT, per germline. There are 14 residues in the CDR3. The V and J ends lost 10 bases and 2 bases, in that order; junction bases with no gene match: 10.

The V and J genes are TRBV15 and TRBJ1-2; 9 positions match TRBD1. Germline CDR1 is LNHNV and CDR2 is YYDKDF (reference sequence). The CDR3 loop spans 16 amino acids. The ends lost 3 bases at V and 4 bases at J; junction bases unmatched: 9. DNA for the CDR3: TGTGCCACCAGCAGTTCTCCGGGACAGGGCCCCTATGGCTACACCTTC. As protein: CATSSSPGQGPYGYTF. Full variable domain (rest looked up from reference TRBV15 and TRBJ1-2): DAMVIQNPRYQVTQFGKPVTLSCSQTLNHNVMYWYQQKSSQAPKLLFHYYDKDFNNEADTPDNFQSRRPNTSFCFLDIRSPGLGDTAMYLCATSSSPGQGPYGYTFGSGTRLTVV.

This chain links TRBV7-3 with TRBJ2-1; D may be TRBD2 (5 bases). The CDR3 is made up of 12 amino acids. V lost 1 base and J 10 bases, leaving 8 bases between the germline ends. Germline CDR1 and CDR2: SGHTA and FQGTGA. Here the CDR3 DNA reads TGTGCCAGCAGCTTAAACCTAGCCGAGCAGTTCTTC. The encoded protein is CASSLNLAEQFF.

This clone has more than one count but fewer than ten. The chain links TRBV11-2 to TRBJ1-5; tentatively, D is TRBD1 (6 bases). V was shortened by 3 bases and J by 3 bases, with 9 bases between the two germline ends. The germline V gene encodes CDR1 SGHAT and CDR2 FQNNGV. The CDR3 consists of 14 residues. CDR3 DNA: TGTGCCAGCAGCTTTCAGGGGACCAATCAGCCCCAGCATTTT. Its protein is CASSFQGTNQPQHF.

The chain has TRBV6-1 and TRBJ1-3; D is perhaps TRBD1 (5 bases). The CDR3 runs to 15 residues. Germline V gene data show CDR1 as MNHNS and CDR2 as SASEGT. V lost 0 bases, J lost 7 bases, and 13 bases lay in between. In DNA form, the CDR3 reads TGTGCCAGCAGTGAAGCGGCAGGGAAAAGGAACACCATATATTTT. Translation: CASSEAAGKRNTIYF.